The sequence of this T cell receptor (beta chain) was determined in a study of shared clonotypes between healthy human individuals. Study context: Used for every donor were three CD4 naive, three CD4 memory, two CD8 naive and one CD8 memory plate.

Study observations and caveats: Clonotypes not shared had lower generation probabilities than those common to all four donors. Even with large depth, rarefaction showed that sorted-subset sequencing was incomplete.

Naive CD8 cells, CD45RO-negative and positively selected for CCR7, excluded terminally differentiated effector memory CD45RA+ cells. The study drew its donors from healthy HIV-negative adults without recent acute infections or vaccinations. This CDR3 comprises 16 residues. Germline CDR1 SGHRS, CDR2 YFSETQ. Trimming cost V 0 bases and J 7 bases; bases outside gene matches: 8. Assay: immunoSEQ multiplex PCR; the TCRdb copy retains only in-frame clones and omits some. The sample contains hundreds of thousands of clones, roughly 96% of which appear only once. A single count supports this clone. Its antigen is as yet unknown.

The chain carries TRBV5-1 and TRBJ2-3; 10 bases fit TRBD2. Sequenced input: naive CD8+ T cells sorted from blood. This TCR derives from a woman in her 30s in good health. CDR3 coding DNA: TGCGCCAGCAGCTTGGCCATAGCGGGAGGCCTGAATACGCAGTATTTT. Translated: CASSLAIAGGLNTQYF.